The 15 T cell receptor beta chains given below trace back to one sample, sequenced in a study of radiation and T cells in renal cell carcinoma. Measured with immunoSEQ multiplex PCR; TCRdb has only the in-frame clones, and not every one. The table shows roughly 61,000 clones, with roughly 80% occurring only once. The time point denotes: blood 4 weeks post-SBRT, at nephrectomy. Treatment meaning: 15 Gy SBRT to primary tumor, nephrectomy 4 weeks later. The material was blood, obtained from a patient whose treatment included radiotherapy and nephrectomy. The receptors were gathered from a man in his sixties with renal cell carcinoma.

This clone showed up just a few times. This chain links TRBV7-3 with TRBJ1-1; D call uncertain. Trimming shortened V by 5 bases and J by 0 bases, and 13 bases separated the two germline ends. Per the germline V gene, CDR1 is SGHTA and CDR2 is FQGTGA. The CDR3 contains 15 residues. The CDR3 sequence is CASSRDSTVNTEAFF. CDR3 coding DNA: TGTGCCAGCAGCCGAGATTCGACTGTGAACACTGAAGCTTTCTTT.

CDR3 DNA sequence: TGTGCCAGCTCACCACCGCTAGCGGGAGGCCTGGGGGATGAGCAGTTCTTC. Protein product: CASSPPLAGGLGDEQFF. The chain has TRBV18 and TRBJ2-1; 11 bases are shared with TRBD2. The CDR3 is made up of 17 amino acids. The V segment lost 0 bases and the J segment 8 bases; nucleotides outside the gene matches: 9. Germline V gene lookup returns CDR1 KGHSH and CDR2 LQKENI. The full variable domain, its missing parts supplied by reference TRBV18 and TRBJ2-1, is NAGVMQNPRHLVRRRGQEARLRCSPMKGHSHVYWYRQLPEEGLKFMVYLQKENIIDESGMPKERFSAEFPKEGPSILRIQQVVRGDSAAYFCASSPPLAGGLGDEQFFGPGTRLTVL.

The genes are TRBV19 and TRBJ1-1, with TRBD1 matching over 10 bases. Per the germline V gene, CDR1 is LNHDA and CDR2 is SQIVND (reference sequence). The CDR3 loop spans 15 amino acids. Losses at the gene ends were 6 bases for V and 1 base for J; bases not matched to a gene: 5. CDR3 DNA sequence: TGTGCCAGTAGCATGGGGGACAGGGGGAACACTGAAGCTTTCTTT. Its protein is CASSMGDRGNTEAFF.

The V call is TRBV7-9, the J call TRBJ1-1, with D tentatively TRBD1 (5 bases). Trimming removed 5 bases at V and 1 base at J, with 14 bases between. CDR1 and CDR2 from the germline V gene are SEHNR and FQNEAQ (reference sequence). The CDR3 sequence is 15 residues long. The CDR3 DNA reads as TGTGCCAGCAGCCACGGGGCAGGACCGAACACTGAAGCTTTCTTT. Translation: CASSHGAGPNTEAFF.

As DNA, the CDR3 is TGTGCCAGCAGTTACGGACGGGGGAGTAGTCAGCCCCAGCATTTT. This sequence encodes CASSYGRGSSQPQHF. The gene calls are TRBV6-5 and TRBJ1-5; D may be TRBD1 (5 bases). This CDR3 contains 15 residues. CDR1 is MNHEY and CDR2 is SVGAGI in the germline V gene. Between the trimmed V and J ends, which lost 2 bases and 6 bases, there was a span of 14 bases.

The CDR3 region has the DNA TGTGCCAGCAGCTCCGGGTCTCTAGACAGCGAGCAGTACTTC. Translation gives CASSSGSLDSEQYF. The V gene is TRBV7-7, the J gene TRBJ2-7; tentatively, D is TRBD1 (5 bases). The CDR3 spans 14 residues. The V end lost 4 bases, the J end lost 6 bases, and 16 bases lay between the germline ends. The germline V gene encodes CDR1 SSHAT and CDR2 FNYEAQ (reference sequence).

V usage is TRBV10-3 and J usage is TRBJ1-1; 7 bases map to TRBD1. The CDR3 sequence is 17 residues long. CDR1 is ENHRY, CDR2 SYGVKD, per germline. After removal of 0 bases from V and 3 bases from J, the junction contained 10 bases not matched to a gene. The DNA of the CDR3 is TGTGCCATCAGTGAGTCGACAGGGACTAGGTTGGACACTGAAGCTTTCTTT. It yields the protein CAISESTGTRLDTEAFF.

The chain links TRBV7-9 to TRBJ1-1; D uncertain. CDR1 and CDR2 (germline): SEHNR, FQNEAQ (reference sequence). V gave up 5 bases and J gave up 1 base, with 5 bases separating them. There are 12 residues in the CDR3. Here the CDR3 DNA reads TGTGCCAGCAGCGTGGGGAACACTGAAGCTTTCTTT. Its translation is CASSVGNTEAFF.

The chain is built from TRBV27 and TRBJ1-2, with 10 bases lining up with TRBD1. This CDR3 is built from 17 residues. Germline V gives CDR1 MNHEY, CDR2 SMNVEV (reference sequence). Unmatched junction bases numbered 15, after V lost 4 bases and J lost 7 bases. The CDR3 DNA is TGTGCCAGCAGTTCCCCGGGGGGACAGGGGAAGATAGTTGGCTACACCTTC. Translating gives CASSSPGGQGKIVGYTF.

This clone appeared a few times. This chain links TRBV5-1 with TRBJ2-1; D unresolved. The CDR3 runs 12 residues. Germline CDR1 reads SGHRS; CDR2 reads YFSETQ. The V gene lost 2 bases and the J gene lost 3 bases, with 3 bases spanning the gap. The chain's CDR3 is CASSLRYNEQFF. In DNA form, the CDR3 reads TGCGCCAGCAGCTTACGCTACAATGAGCAGTTCTTC.

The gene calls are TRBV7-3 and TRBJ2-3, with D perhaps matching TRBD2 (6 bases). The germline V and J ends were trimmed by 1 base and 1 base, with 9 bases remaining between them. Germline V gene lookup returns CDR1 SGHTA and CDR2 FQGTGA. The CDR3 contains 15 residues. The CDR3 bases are TGTGCCAGCAGCTTAAGCGGACTACGCACAGATACGCAGTATTTT. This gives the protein CASSLSGLRTDTQYF.

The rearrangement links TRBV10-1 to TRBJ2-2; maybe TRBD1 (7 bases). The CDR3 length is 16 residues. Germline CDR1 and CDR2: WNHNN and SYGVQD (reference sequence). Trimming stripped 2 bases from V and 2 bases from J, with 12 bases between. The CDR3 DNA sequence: TGCGCCAGCAGTGAGGCGGGACAGATTAACACCGGGGAGCTGTTTTTT. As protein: CASSEAGQINTGELFF.

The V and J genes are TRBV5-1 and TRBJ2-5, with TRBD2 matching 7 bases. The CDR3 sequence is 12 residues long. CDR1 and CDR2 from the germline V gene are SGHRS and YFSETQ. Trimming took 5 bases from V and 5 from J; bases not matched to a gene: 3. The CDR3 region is CASSREGETQYF. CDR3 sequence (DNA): TGCGCCAGCAGTAGGGAGGGGGAGACCCAGTACTTC.

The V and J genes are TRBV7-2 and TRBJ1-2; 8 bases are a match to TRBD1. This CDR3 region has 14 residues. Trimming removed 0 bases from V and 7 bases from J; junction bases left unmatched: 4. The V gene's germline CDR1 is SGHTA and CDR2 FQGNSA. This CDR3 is CASSLAIDRGGYTF. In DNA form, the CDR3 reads TGTGCCAGCAGCTTAGCGATCGACAGGGGTGGCTACACCTTC. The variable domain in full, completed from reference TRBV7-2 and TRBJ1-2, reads GAGVSQSPSNKVTEKGKDVELRCDPISGHTALYWYRQSLGQGLEFLIYFQGNSAPDKSGLPSDRFSAERTGGSVSTLTIQRTQQEDSAVYLCASSLAIDRGGYTFGSGTRLTVV.

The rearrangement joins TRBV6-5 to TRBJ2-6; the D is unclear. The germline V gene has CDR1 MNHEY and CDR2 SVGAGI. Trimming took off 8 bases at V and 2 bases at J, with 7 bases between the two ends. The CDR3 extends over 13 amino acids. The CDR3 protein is CASHLAGANVLTF. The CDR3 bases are TGTGCCAGCCATTTGGCTGGGGCCAACGTCCTGACTTTC.